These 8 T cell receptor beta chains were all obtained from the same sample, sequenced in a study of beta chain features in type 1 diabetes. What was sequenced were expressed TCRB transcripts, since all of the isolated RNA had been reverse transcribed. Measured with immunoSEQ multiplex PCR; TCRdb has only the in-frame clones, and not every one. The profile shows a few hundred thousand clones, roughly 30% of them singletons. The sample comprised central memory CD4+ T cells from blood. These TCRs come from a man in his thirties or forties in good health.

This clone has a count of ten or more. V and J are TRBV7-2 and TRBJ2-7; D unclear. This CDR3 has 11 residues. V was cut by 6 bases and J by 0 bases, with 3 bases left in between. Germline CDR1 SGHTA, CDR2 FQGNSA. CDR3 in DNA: TGTGCCAGCAGGGCCTCCTACGAGCAGTACTTC. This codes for CASRASYEQYF.

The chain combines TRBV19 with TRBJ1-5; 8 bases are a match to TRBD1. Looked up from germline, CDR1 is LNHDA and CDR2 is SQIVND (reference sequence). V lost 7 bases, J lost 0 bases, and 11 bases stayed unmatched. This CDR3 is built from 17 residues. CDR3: CASTLRQGRNSNQPQHF. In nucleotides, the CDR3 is TGTGCCAGTACCCTCAGACAGGGGCGGAATAGCAATCAGCCCCAGCATTTT.

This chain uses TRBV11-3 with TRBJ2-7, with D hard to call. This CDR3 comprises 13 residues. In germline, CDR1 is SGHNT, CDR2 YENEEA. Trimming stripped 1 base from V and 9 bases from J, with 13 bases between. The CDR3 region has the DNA TGTGCCAGCAGCTTAGGTCTTTGGATCCGGCAGTACTTC. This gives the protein CASSLGLWIRQYF.

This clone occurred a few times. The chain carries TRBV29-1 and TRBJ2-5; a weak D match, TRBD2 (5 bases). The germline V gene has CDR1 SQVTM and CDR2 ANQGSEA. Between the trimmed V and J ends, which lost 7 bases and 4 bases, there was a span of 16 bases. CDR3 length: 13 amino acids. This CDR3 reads CSAREAPGETQYF. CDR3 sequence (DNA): TGCAGCGCCCGGGAAGCCCCGGGAGAGACCCAGTACTTC.

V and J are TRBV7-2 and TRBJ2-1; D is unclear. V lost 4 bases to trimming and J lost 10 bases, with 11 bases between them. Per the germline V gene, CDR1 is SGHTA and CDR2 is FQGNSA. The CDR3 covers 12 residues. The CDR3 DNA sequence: TGTGCCAGCAGCTCCTATGGCCTCGAGCAGTTCTTC. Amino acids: CASSSYGLEQFF.

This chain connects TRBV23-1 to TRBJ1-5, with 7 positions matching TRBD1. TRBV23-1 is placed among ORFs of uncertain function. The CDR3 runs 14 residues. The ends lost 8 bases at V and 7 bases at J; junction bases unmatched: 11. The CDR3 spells CASGQTGMNQPQHF. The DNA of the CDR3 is TGCGCCAGCGGGCAGACAGGGATGAACCAGCCCCAGCATTTT.

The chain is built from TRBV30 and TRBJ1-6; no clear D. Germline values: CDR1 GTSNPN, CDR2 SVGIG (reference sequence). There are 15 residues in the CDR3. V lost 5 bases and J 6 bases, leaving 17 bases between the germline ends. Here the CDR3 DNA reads TGTGCCTGGGTACCTCGCGGTTCGTCTAATTCACCCCTCCACTTT. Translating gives CAWVPRGSSNSPLHF.

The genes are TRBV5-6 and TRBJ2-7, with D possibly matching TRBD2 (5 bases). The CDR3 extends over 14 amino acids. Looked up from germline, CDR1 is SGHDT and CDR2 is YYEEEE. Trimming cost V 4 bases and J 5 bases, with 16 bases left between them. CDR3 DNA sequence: TGTGCCAGCAGCCCCCGGGCCGTCGGGGACGAGCAGTACTTC. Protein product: CASSPRAVGDEQYF.